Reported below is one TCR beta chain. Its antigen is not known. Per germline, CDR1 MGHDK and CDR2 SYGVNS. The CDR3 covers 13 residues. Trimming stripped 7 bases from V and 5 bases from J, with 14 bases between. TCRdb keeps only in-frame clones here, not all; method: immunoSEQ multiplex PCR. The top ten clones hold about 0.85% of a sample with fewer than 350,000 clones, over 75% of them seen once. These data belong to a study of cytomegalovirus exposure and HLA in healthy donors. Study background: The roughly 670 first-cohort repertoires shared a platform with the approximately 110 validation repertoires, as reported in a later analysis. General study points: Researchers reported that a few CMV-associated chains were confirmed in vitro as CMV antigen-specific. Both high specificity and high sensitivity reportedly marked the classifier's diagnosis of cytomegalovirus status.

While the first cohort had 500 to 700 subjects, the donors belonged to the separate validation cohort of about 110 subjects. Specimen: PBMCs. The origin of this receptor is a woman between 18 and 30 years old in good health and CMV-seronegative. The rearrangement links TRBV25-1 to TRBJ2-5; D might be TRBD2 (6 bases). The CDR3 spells CASTHRDLETQYF. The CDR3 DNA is TGTGCCAGCACTCACCGGGACTTGGAGACCCAGTACTTC.